This section outlines one TCR beta chain sequence together with its context. The clone's antigen remains unknown. No base quality values were provided; no much bigger clone lies one nucleotide off. TCRbeta CDR3 regions were amplified from genomic DNA by means of the immunoSEQ Assay, a bias-controlled multiplex PCR. The paper's data handling went like this. The number of nucleated cells in each sample was estimated from the amplification of reference gene primers within the assay. To quantify the absolute abundance of each unique TCRbeta CDR3 rearrangement, sequence reads were collapsed and filtered. For each sample, productive Simpson clonality was calculated by taking the square root of Simpson's diversity index across productive rearrangements. The table was pulled from immuneACCESS by TCRdb, which kept in-frame rearrangements only. Such tables lose some clones; where checked, under half of the loss comes from unresolved V genes, and the rest has no known cause. V and J calls and clone size are copied from that table; D and trimming were computed from the DNA. For this sample there are about 390,000 clones; around nine tenths appear just once. The top ten hold approximately 10% of the sample.

The sample belongs to a study of blood T cell repertoires in COVID-19 (TCRdb year 2020). In the study overall: The collaborator samples originated in the United States, Italy and Spain and spanned the acute and convalescent phases of COVID-19. The samples were drawn from two sources: the first 160 participants of the ongoing ImmuneRACE study, and 1,200 or so subjects contributed by 6 global collaborators. The prospective study material was composed of cDNA or gDNA derived from T cells, B-cell-depleted T cells, or PBMCs. Nearly every sample came with metadata listing a de-identified subject ID, COVID-19 status, age in years and sex. A freely available public database, intended as a resource for researchers studying the immune response to SARS-CoV-2, is where the repertoires were released. Where available, HLA class I and class II types were obtained from metadata supplied by the sample provider rather than from assay-based typing. The dataset comprised deeply sampled blood TCRbeta repertoires from subjects exposed to, actively infected with, or recovered from COVID-19.

Enrolling through a virtual design, the prospective study's participants ranged in age from roughly 18 to 95 years and lived across approximately 25 United States geographic areas. Cohort assignment in the prospective study relied on participant-reported clinical history from a screening survey and a study questionnaire. ImmuneRACE Cohort 3 recovered participants were defined by two consecutive negative NP/OP PCR tests, healthcare professional clearance, or symptom resolution. In the prospective study, mobile phlebotomists collected whole blood, serum and a nasopharyngeal or oropharyngeal swab from each participant. Participants in the prospective study had the option to provide additional blood draws and questionnaires over a roughly two-month period. Before DNA extraction, prospective study blood samples were shipped either frozen or at room temperature. What the study reported, not specific to this receptor: The quantity of clinical and demographic metadata differed by source and by participant and was supplied without curation.

Based on the germline V gene, the CDR1 and CDR2 sequences are MRHNA and SNTAGT. From its cysteine to its phenylalanine, the CDR3 spans 14 amino acids. Only the CDR3 part of the read is kept: 42 bases, read in frame from the first base. Trimming takes 0 bases off V and 6 bases off J; junction bases not matched to a gene: 3. This receptor chain uses TRBV6-4 and TRBJ1-2, and 8 junction bases match TRBD1. The sequenced material came from PBMCs or T cells enriched from blood (not recorded which). The receptor comes from a woman aged 45-59 years who had recovered from COVID-19. The DNA reads as follows: TGTGCCAGCAGTGACTCTCCAGGGGGCAATGGCTACACCTTC. Translated, it gives CASSDSPGGNGYTF.